The 19 T cell receptor beta chains below were found in one sample sequenced in a study of CD8 T cells in Susac syndrome. RNA was extracted with the RNeasy kit, and a quantity of about 0.45 to 1 ug was reverse transcribed using random hexamers. TCRdb re-called the immunoSEQ multiplex PCR reads with MiXCR, one entry per CDR3 protein. The sample yields under 150,000 distinct CDR3 sequences, over 85% seen once. Sequencing was carried out using CD8+ T cells from PBMCs. The origin of the receptors is a human donor in good health.

The V call is TRBV20-1, the J call TRBJ2-7; D possibly corresponds to TRBD2 (7 bases). V was pared by 0 bases and J by 3 bases, with 21 bases between. The V gene's germline CDR1 is DFQATT and CDR2 SNEGSKA (reference sequence). CDR3 length equals 17 residues. CDR3 residues: CSARDSGAGVQGYEQYF. CDR3 bases: TGCAGTGCTAGAGACTCGGGGGCGGGAGTTCAGGGCTACGAGCAGTACTTC.

The chain employs TRBV4-3 and TRBJ2-5, with a tentative D call TRBD1 (6 bases). The germline CDR1 and CDR2 sequences are LGHNA and YSLEER. With 2 bases removed from V and 4 bases from J, the gap between germline ends came to 8 bases. The CDR3 runs to 13 residues. The CDR3 DNA is TGCGCCAGCAGCCAATCAGGGGTAGAGACCCAGTACTTC. Translation: CASSQSGVETQYF.

This clonotype was picked up one time. The chain employs TRBV29-1 and TRBJ1-1; D may be TRBD1 (5 bases). This CDR3 comprises 13 residues. V was trimmed by 6 bases and J by 0 bases, leaving 11 bases between them. Germline CDR1 reads SQVTM; CDR2 reads ANQGSEA. The CDR3 region is CSVLTELNTEAFF. The CDR3, as DNA: TGCAGCGTCCTGACAGAGTTGAACACTGAAGCTTTCTTT.

The V gene is TRBV29-1, the J gene TRBJ2-3; D call uncertain. From germline, CDR1 is SQVTM and CDR2 ANQGSEA. V gave up 1 base and J gave up 0 bases, with 14 bases separating them. CDR3 length equals 16 residues. In nucleotides, the CDR3 is TGCAGCGTTGAAGGGGCTAACCCCCCTAGCACAGATACGCAGTATTTT. This translates into CSVEGANPPSTDTQYF.

The chain recombines TRBV20-1 with TRBJ2-1; the D gene is possibly TRBD2 (5 bases). The CDR3 sequence is 14 residues long. V gave up 3 bases and J gave up 4 bases, with 13 bases separating them. CDR1 is DFQATT and CDR2 is SNEGSKA in the germline V gene (reference sequence). CDR3 DNA sequence: TGCAGTGCTAGTGGTAGCGTTGCATACAATGAGCAGTTCTTC. Protein: CSASGSVAYNEQFF.

This clonotype has just a few counts. The rearrangement links TRBV20-1 to TRBJ2-5, with 12 positions matching TRBD2. Per germline, CDR1 DFQATT and CDR2 SNEGSKA (reference sequence). V gave up 0 bases and J gave up 2 bases; unmatched junction bases: 4. The CDR3 contains 16 residues. The CDR3 protein is CSARDWTSGIQETQYF. The DNA for the CDR3 is TGCAGTGCTAGAGATTGGACTAGCGGGATTCAAGAGACCCAGTACTTC.

The V gene is TRBV30, the J gene TRBJ2-1; D might be TRBD1 (5 bases). Trimming took 2 bases from V and 4 from J, leaving 9 bases between them. Germline CDR1 reads GTSNPN; CDR2 reads SVGIG (reference sequence). CDR3 length: 13 residues. The CDR3, as DNA: TGTGCCTGGAGTCCCCAGGGTTACAATGAGCAGTTCTTC. As protein: CAWSPQGYNEQFF.

The V gene is TRBV29-1, the J gene TRBJ2-3; 7 bases line up with TRBD1. V was pared by 4 bases and J by 2 bases, with 6 bases of the junction left unmatched. The germline V gene has CDR1 SQVTM and CDR2 ANQGSEA. This CDR3 region has 14 residues. This chain's CDR3 is CSVGGQPYTDTQYF. CDR3 bases: TGCAGCGTTGGGGGACAGCCTTACACAGATACGCAGTATTTT.

This chain uses TRBV28 with TRBJ1-5; a weak D match, TRBD1 (6 bases). Trimming removed 4 bases at V and 2 bases at J, with 21 bases between. Germline loops: CDR1 MDHEN, CDR2 SYDVKM. The CDR3 is 18 residues long. The CDR3 region is CASSSPPGQWYGNQPQHF. CDR3 nucleotide sequence: TGTGCCAGCAGTTCCCCTCCGGGACAATGGTACGGCAATCAGCCCCAGCATTTT.

The rearrangement joins TRBV27 to TRBJ1-2; the match to TRBD1 covers 8 bases. The V gene's germline CDR1 is MNHEY and CDR2 SMNVEV (reference sequence). The CDR3 loop spans 12 amino acids. V lost 9 bases and J lost 4; bases outside the gene matches: 4. In nucleotides, the CDR3 is TGTGCCAGTAGGGGACAGGCCTATGGCTACACCTTC. This encodes CASRGQAYGYTF.

The chain combines TRBV14 with TRBJ2-1; 7 positions agree with TRBD2. Trimming cost V 4 bases and J 3 bases; bases outside gene matches: 6. The CDR3 extends over 15 amino acids. CDR1 and CDR2 (germline): SGHDN, FVKESK. CDR3 in DNA: TGTGCCAGCAGCCCTCAGCGGGGAAGCTACAATGAGCAGTTCTTC. Translating gives CASSPQRGSYNEQFF.

The chain is built from TRBV7-9 and TRBJ2-7; 7 bases are a match to TRBD2. V lost 4 bases, J lost 3 bases, and 0 bases stayed unmatched. Germline lookup yields CDR1 SEHNR and CDR2 FQNEAQ (reference sequence). The CDR3 is 12 residues long. CDR3 coding DNA: TGTGCCAGCAGCTGGGAGGGCTACGAGCAGTACTTC. Its translation is CASSWEGYEQYF.

The chain carries TRBV9 and TRBJ2-7; TRBD2 aligns across 8 bases. Germline V CDR1 and CDR2: SGDLS, YYNGEE. The V gene end was trimmed by 0 bases and the J gene end by 2 bases; junction bases not matched to a gene: 7. The CDR3 extends over 16 amino acids. This chain's CDR3 is CASSVENSGAPYEQYF. In nucleotides, the CDR3 is TGTGCCAGCAGCGTAGAAAATAGCGGGGCCCCCTACGAGCAGTACTTC.

The chain is built from TRBV2 and TRBJ2-3, with 8 bases identical to TRBD2. J was trimmed by 4 bases and V by 4 bases; bases with no gene match: 7. The CDR3 extends over 15 amino acids. From germline, CDR1 is SNHLY and CDR2 FYNNEI. The CDR3 loop reads CASSGGREAADTQYF. DNA of the CDR3: TGTGCCAGCAGTGGGGGGCGGGAGGCGGCAGATACGCAGTATTTT.

The chain joins TRBV19 to TRBJ1-2; TRBD1 agrees at 7 bases. The CDR3 runs to 14 residues. Germline assignment: CDR1 LNHDA and CDR2 SQIVND (reference sequence). V was pared by 6 bases and J by 1 base, with 5 bases of the junction left unmatched. CDR3 residues: CASSGQEINYGYTF. The CDR3 nucleotides read TGTGCCAGTAGCGGACAGGAGATTAACTATGGCTACACCTTC.

This chain uses TRBV6-1 with TRBJ2-1; 12 bases line up with TRBD1. Germline values: CDR1 MNHNS, CDR2 SASEGT. This CDR3 spans 16 amino acids. V trimming: 4 bases; J trimming: 8 bases; junction bases outside the gene matches: 9. The CDR3 DNA sequence: TGTGCCAGCAGTGTCGATGGGACAGGGGGCTTTGATGAGCAGTTCTTC. Translating gives CASSVDGTGGFDEQFF.

The rearrangement links TRBV27 to TRBJ2-5, with 11 positions matching TRBD1. CDR1 and CDR2 from the germline V gene are MNHEY and SMNVEV (reference sequence). This CDR3 contains 17 residues. The V and J ends lost 0 bases and 4 bases, in that order; junction bases with no gene match: 7. The chain's CDR3 is CASSLSPGTGGPETQYF. The CDR3 DNA follows: TGTGCCAGCAGTTTATCCCCCGGGACAGGGGGACCAGAGACCCAGTACTTC.

The chain uses TRBV29-1 and TRBJ1-2; 9 nucleotides match TRBD1. In germline, CDR1 is SQVTM, CDR2 ANQGSEA. Trimming at V came to 4 bases and at J to 8 bases, leaving 5 bases not matched to a gene. The CDR3 has 12 residues. CDR3 bases: TGCAGCGTTGCACAGGGGGCGTTCGGCTACACCTTC. Amino acid sequence: CSVAQGAFGYTF.

This chain links TRBV2 with TRBJ1-5; TRBD1 is a possible D gene (5 bases). Germline-derived CDR1 and CDR2 are SNHLY and FYNNEI. V shed 3 bases and J shed 3 bases, with 6 bases lying between them. The CDR3 runs 13 residues. The CDR3: CASSEGPNQPQHF. In DNA form, the CDR3 reads TGTGCCAGCAGTGAGGGGCCCAATCAGCCCCAGCATTTT.